This T cell receptor (beta chain) was sequenced in a study of T cells in Graves' hyperthyroidism and ophthalmopathy. Study-wide results and limits: Most thyroid clonotypes expanded above 0.001 appeared in blood too.

The CDR3 regions of TCR beta were amplified from RNA transcripts. RT-PCR in the first round (using the HTBI primer set) targeted the TCR CDR3. TCRdb reanalysed the multiplex PCR reads using MiXCR and keeps one entry per CDR3 protein. Of about 600,000 distinct CDR3 sequences in the sample, 15% to 20% are singletons; the top ten hold around 3.5%. Uncontrolled infection, other autoimmune disease, pregnancy and lactation each barred patients from inclusion. Worth noting for this clonotype: No antigen is known for it. A read error is possible here, since a much larger clone lies one base away.

There are 13 residues in the CDR3. The germline V gene has CDR1 MDHEN and CDR2 SYDVKM. The rearrangement uses TRBV28 and TRBJ1-2; D is undetermined. The TCR sequence derives from a woman aged 40 to 49 with Graves' ophthalmopathy. Sequenced: blood. In nucleotides, the CDR3 is TGTGCCGGCAGTTTCGGATTAAACTATGGCTACACCTTC. This encodes CAGSFGLNYGYTF.